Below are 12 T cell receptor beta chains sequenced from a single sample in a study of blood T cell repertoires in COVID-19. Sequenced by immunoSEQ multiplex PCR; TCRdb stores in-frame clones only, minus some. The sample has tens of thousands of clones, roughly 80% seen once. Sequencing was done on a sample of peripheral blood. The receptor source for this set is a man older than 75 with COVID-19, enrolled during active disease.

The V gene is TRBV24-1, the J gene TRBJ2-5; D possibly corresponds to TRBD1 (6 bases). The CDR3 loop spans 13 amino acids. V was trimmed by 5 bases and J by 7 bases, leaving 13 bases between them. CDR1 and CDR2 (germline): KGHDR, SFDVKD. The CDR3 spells CATSAGAVGTQYF. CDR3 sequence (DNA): TGTGCCACCAGTGCAGGGGCCGTGGGGACCCAGTACTTC.

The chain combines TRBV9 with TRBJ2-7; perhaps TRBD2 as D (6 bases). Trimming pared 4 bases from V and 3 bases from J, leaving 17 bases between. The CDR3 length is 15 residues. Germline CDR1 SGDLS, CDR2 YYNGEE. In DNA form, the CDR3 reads TGTGCCAGCAGCCCTAACGCCATGGGGGGCTACGAGCAGTACTTC. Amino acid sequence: CASSPNAMGGYEQYF. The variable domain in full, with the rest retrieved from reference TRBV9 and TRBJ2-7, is DSGVTQTPKHLITATGQRVTLRCSPRSGDLSVYWYQQSLDQGLQFLIQYYNGEERAKGNILERFSAQQFPDLHSELNLSSLELGDSALYFCASSPNAMGGYEQYFGPGTRLTVT.

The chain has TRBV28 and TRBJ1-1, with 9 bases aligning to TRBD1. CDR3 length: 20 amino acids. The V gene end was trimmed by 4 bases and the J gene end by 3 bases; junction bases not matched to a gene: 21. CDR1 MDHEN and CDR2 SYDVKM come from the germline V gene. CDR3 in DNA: TGTGCCAGCAGTTCTCTCCTGCCGGGACAGGGTTGGGCCGGGGACACTGAAGCTTTCTTT. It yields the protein CASSSLLPGQGWAGDTEAFF.

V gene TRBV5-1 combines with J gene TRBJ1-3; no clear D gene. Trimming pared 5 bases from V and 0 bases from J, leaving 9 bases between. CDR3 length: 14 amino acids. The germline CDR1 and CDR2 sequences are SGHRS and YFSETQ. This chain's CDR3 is CASSPGISGNTIYF. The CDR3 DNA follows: TGCGCCAGCAGTCCGGGAATCTCTGGAAACACCATATATTTT. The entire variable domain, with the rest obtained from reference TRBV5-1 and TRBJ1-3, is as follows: KAGVTQTPRYLIKTRGQQVTLSCSPISGHRSVSWYQQTPGQGLQFLFEYFSETQRNKGNFPGRFSGRQFSNSRSEMNVSTLELGDSALYLCASSPGISGNTIYFGEGSWLTVV.

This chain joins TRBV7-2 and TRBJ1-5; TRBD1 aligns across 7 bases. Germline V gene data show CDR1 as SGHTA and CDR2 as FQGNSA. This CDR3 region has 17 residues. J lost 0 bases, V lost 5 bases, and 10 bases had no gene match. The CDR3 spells CASSQDPGQLSNQPQHF. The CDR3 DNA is TGTGCCAGCAGCCAAGATCCGGGACAGCTTAGCAATCAGCCCCAGCATTTT.

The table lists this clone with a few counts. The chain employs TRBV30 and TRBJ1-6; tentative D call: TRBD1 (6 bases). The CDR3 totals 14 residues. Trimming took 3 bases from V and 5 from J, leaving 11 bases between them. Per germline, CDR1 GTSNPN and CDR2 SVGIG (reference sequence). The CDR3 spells CAWRRAGDNSPLHF. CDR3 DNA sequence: TGTGCCTGGAGACGGGCAGGGGATAATTCACCCCTCCACTTT.

The DNA of the CDR3 is TGTGCCAGCAGCTTGGGACCGACTCACTATGGCTACACCTTC. Translating it yields CASSLGPTHYGYTF. The chain recombines TRBV5-6 with TRBJ1-2, with D unresolved. Germline CDR1 reads SGHDT; CDR2 reads YYEEEE. CDR3 size: 14 residues. V was pared by 0 bases and J by 3 bases, with 9 bases between.

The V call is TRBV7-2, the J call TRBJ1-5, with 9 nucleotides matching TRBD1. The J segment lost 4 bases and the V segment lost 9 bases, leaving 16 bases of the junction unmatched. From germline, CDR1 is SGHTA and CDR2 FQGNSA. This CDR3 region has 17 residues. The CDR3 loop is CARSLDRDRDWNQPQHF. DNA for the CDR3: TGTGCCAGATCTCTCGACCGGGACAGGGATTGGAATCAGCCCCAGCATTTT.

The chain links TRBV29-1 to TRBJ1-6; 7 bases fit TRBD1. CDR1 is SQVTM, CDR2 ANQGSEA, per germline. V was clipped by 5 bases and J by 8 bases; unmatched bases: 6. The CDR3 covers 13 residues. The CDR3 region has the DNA TGCAGCGTTCGGGACAGAGGAGATTCACCCCTCCACTTT. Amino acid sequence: CSVRDRGDSPLHF. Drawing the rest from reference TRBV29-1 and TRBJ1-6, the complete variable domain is SAVISQKPSRDICQRGTSLTIQCQVDSQVTMMFWYRQQPGQSLTLIATANQGSEATYESGFVIDKFPISRPNLTFSTLTVSNMSPEDSSIYLCSVRDRGDSPLHFGNGTRLTVT.

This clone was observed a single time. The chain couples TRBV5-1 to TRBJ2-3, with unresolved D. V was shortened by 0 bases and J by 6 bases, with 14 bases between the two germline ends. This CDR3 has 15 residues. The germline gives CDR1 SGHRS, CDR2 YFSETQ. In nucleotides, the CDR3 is TGCGCCAGCAGCTTGGAAGTCGGCACGAGGGATACGCAGTATTTT. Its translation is CASSLEVGTRDTQYF.

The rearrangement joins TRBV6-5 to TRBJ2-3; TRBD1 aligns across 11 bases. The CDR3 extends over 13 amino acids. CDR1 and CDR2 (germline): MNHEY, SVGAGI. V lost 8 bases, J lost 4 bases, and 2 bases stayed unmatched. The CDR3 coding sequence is TGTGCCAGCGGACAGGGGGCGGCAGATACGCAGTATTTT. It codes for CASGQGAADTQYF.

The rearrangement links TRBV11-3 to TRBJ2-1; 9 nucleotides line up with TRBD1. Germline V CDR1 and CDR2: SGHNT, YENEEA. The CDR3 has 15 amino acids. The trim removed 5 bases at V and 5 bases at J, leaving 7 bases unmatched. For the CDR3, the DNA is TGTGCCAGCAGCCCTTCCCGGGACAGGGACAATGAGCAGTTCTTC. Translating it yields CASSPSRDRDNEQFF.